This TCR beta chain is from a study of identifying expanded T cells in peripheral blood. There are 12 residues in the CDR3. CDR1 and CDR2 from the germline V gene are SGHKS and YYEKEE (reference sequence). The ends were cut back, 1 base at V and 10 bases at J, with 12 bases in the middle. Sequencing was performed with immunoSEQ multiplex PCR; in TCRdb, only in-frame clones are kept and a portion is missing. The sample lists about 89,000 clones; around 88% were seen once. During the collection period, no donor immune events like infections were recorded. Whole-study results and caveats: Technical replicates showed about 1.1 changed clones; roughly two weeks roughly 15; four weeks 19.

A remark on this clone: Its antigen is as yet unknown.

V usage is TRBV5-5 and J usage is TRBJ2-7; D unresolved. The source of this sequence is a person aged 18 to 70 in good health. Input material: blood. The CDR3 sequence is CASSLKSQLQYF. CDR3 nucleotides: TGTGCCAGCAGCTTGAAGTCCCAGCTTCAGTACTTC.